The clone carrying this T cell receptor beta chain has just a few counts. Its cognate antigen is unknown. This record comes from a study of Ad26.COV2.S vaccination and SARS-CoV-2 variants. Measured with immunoSEQ multiplex PCR; TCRdb has only the in-frame clones, and not every one. In the table there are a few hundred thousand clones, 85% to 90% of which are singletons. V was clipped by 5 bases and J by 4 bases; unmatched bases: 13. The germline CDR1 and CDR2 sequences are SGHTA and FQGNSA. The CDR3 is 17 amino acids. Findings and caveats of the study: Considerable breadth of spike-specific CD8+ and CD4+ T cell responses has reportedly been documented following vaccination.

The treatment denotes: roughly 18 received Ad26.COV2.S at low or high dose, single or two shots; about 5 received placebo; per-sample allocation not given. Sampling occurred on day 63 after the first vaccine or placebo injection. This rearrangement joins TRBV7-2 to TRBJ2-1; 8 nucleotides agree with TRBD2. Sample: peripheral blood, taken in a trial of Ad26.COV2.S vaccine versus placebo. The source is a person aged 18-60 years who received the Ad26.COV2.S COVID-19 vaccine or a placebo. The DNA for the CDR3 is TGTGCCAGCAGCCCCCGCCCGACTAGCGTAGGGTACAATGAGCAGTTCTTC. It is translated as CASSPRPTSVGYNEQFF.